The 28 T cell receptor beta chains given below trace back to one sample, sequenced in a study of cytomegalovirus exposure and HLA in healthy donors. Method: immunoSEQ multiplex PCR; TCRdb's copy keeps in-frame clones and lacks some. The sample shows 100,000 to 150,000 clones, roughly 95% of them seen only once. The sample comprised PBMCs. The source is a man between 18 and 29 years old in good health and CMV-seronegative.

The CDR3 coding sequence is TGTGCCAGCAGCTCCAGACAGGGGTTGGACACTGAAGCTTTCTTT. It encodes CASSSRQGLDTEAFF. The J gene is TRBJ1-1, the V gene TRBV7-6; TRBD1 aligns across 8 bases. This CDR3 has 15 amino acids. Losses at the gene ends were 4 bases for V and 3 bases for J; bases not matched to a gene: 7. Germline loops: CDR1 SGHVS, CDR2 FNYEAQ.

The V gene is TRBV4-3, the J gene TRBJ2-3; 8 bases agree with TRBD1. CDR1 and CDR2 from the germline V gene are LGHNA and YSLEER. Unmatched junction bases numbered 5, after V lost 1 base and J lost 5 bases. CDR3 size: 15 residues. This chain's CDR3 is CASSQGQGSVDTQYF. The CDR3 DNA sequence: TGCGCCAGCAGCCAAGGACAGGGGAGCGTAGATACGCAGTATTTT.

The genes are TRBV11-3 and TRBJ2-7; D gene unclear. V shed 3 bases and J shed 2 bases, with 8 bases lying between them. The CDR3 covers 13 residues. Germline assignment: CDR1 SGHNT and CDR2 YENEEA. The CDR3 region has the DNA TGTGCCAGCAGCTTCCGACATGCCTACGAGCAGTACTTC. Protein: CASSFRHAYEQYF.

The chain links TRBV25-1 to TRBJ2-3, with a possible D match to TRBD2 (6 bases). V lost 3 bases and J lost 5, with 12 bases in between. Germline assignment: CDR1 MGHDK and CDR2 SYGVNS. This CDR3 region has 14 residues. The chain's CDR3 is CASSDEGGKDTQYF. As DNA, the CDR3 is TGTGCCAGCAGTGACGAGGGCGGGAAAGATACGCAGTATTTT.

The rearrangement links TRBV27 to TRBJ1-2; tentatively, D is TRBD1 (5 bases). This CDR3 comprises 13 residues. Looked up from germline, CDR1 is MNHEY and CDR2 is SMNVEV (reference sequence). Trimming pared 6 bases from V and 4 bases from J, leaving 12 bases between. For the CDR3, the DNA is TGTGCCAGCAGGCCTCTGGGGGGCTATGGCTACACCTTC. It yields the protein CASRPLGGYGYTF.

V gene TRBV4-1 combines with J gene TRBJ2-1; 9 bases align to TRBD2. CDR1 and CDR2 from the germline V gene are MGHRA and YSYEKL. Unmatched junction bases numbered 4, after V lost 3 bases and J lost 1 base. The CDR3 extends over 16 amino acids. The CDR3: CASSHTAGGSYNEQFF. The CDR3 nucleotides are TGCGCCAGCAGCCATACCGCGGGAGGGTCCTACAATGAGCAGTTCTTC.

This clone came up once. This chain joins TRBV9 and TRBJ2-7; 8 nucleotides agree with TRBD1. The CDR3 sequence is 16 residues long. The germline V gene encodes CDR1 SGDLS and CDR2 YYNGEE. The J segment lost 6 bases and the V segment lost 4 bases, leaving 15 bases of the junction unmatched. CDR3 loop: CASSPRSDRGFGEQYF. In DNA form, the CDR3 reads TGTGCCAGCAGCCCCCGTAGTGACAGGGGATTCGGCGAGCAGTACTTC.

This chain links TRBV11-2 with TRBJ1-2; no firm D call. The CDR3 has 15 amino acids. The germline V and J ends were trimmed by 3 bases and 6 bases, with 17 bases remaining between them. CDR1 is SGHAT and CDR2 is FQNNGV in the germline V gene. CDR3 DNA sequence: TGTGCCAGCAGCTTCCACATACGATCCGGGGATGGCTACACCTTC. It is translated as CASSFHIRSGDGYTF.

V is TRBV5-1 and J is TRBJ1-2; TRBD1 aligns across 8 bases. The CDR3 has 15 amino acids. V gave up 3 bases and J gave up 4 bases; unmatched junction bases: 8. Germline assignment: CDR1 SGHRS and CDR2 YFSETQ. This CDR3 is CASSSRQGSAYGYTF. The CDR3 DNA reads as TGCGCCAGCAGCTCCCGACAGGGGAGTGCCTATGGCTACACCTTC.

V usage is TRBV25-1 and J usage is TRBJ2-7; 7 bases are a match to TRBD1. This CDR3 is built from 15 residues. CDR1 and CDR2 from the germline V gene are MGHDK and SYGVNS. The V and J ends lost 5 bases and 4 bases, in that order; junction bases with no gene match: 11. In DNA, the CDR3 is TGTGCCAGCAGTTCGGGACAGCCCCGTAAGTACGAGCAGTACTTC. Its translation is CASSSGQPRKYEQYF.

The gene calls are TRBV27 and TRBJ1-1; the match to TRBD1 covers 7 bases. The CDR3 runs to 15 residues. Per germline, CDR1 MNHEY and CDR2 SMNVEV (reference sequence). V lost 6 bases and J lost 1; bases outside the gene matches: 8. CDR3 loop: CASRPRGQGNTEAFF. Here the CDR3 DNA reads TGTGCCAGCAGACCGAGGGGGCAGGGGAACACTGAAGCTTTCTTT.

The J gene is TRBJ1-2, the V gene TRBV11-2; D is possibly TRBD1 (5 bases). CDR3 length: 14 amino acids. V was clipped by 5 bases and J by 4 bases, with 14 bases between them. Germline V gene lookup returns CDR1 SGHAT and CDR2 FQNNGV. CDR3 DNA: TGTGCCAGCAGCAGTTCTGACAGCCCCTATGGCTACACCTTC. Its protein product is CASSSSDSPYGYTF.

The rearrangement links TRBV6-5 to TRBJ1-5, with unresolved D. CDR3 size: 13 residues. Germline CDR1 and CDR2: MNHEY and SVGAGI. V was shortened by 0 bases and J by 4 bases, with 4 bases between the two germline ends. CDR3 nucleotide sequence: TGTGCCAGCAGTTACTCAATAAATCAGCCCCAGCATTTT. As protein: CASSYSINQPQHF.

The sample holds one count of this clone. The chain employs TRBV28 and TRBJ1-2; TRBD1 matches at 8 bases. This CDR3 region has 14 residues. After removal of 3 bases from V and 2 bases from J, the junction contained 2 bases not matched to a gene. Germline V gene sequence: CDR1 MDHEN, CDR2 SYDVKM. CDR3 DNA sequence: TGTGCCAGCAGTTTCGGACAGGGAAACTATGGCTACACCTTC. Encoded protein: CASSFGQGNYGYTF.

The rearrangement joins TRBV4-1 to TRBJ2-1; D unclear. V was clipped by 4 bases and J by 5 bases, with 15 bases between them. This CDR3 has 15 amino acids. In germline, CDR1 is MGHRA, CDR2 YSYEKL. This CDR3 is CASSPLGTFDNEQFF. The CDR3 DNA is TGCGCCAGCAGCCCCCTAGGAACTTTCGACAATGAGCAGTTCTTC.

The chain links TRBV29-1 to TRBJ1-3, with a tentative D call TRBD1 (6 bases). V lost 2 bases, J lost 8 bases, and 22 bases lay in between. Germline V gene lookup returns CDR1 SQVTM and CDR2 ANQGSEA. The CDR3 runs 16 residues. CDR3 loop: CSVELETGPLGDTIYF. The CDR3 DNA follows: TGCAGCGTTGAACTTGAGACAGGACCTCTGGGGGACACCATATATTTT.

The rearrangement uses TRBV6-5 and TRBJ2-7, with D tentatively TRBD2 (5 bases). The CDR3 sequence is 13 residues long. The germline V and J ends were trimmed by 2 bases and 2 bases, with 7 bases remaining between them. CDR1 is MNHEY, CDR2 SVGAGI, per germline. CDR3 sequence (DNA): TGTGCCAGCAGTTACACGAGGGCCTACGAGCAGTACTTC. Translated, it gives CASSYTRAYEQYF.

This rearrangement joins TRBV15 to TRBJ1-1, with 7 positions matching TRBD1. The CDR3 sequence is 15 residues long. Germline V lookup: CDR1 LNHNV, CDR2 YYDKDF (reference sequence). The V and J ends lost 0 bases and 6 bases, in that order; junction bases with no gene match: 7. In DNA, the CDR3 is TGTGCCACCAGCAGAGATCAGGGGGTAGGGTCTGAAGCTTTCTTT. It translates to CATSRDQGVGSEAFF.

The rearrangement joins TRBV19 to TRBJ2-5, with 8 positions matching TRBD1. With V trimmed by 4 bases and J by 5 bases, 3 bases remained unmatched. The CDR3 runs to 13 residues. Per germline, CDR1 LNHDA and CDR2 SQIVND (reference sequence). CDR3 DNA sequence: TGTGCCAGTAGTACCCGGGACAGGGAGACCCAGTACTTC. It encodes CASSTRDRETQYF.

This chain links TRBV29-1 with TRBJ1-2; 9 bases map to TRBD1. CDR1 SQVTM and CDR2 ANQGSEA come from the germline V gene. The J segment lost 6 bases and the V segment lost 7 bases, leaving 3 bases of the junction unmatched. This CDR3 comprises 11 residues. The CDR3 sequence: CSARQGDGYTF. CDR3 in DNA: TGCAGCGCCCGACAGGGGGATGGCTACACCTTC.

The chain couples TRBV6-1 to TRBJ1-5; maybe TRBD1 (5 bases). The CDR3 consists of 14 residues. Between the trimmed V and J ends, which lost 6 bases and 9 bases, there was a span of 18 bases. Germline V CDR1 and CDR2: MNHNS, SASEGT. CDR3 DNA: TGTGCCAGCAGGGATTTTGGGGGGTCAGGGCCCCAGCATTTT. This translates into CASRDFGGSGPQHF.

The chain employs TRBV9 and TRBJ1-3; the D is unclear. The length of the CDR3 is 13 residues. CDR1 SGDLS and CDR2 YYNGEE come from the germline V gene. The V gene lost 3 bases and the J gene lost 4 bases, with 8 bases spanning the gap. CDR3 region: CASSAFVGNTIYF. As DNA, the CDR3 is TGTGCCAGCAGCGCGTTTGTCGGAAACACCATATATTTT.

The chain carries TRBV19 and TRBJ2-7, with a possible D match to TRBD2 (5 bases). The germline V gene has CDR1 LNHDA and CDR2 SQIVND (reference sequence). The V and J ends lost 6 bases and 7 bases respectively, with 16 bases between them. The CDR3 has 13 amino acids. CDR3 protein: CASRRFSGDEQYF. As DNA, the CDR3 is TGTGCCAGTAGAAGATTCTCCGGGGATGAGCAGTACTTC.

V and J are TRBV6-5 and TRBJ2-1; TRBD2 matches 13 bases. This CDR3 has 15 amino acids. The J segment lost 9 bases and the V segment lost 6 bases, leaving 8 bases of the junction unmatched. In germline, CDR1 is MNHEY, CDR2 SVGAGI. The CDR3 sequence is CASSLTSGRAGEQFF. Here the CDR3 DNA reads TGTGCCAGCAGCTTAACTAGCGGGAGGGCTGGTGAGCAGTTCTTC.

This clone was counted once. In DNA, the CDR3 is TGTGCCAGCAGCTTAAGTGGAGGGATGGGTCGAGAGACCCAGTACTTC. Encoded protein: CASSLSGGMGRETQYF. This rearrangement joins TRBV7-3 to TRBJ2-5; D may be TRBD2 (6 bases). Germline loops: CDR1 SGHTA, CDR2 FQGTGA. The CDR3 sequence is 16 residues long. The V and J ends lost 1 base and 4 bases respectively, with 16 bases between them.

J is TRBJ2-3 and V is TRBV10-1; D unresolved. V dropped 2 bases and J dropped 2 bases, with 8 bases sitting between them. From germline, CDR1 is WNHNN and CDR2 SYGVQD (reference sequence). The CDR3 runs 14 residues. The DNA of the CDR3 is TGCGCCAGCAGTGAGGATCACTTCACAGATACGCAGTATTTT. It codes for CASSEDHFTDTQYF.

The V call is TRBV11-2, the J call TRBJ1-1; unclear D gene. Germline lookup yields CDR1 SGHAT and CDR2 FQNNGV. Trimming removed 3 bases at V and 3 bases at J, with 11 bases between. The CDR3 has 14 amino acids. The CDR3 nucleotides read TGTGCCAGCAGCTTGGCAGGTGGGTACACTGAAGCTTTCTTT. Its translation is CASSLAGGYTEAFF.

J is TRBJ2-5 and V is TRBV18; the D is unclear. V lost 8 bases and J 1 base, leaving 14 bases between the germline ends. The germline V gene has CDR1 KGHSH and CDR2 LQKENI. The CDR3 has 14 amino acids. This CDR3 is CASRALGGQETQYF. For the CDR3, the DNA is TGTGCCAGCCGCGCATTAGGCGGCCAAGAGACCCAGTACTTC. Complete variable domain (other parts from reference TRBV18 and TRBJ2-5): NAGVMQNPRHLVRRRGQEARLRCSPMKGHSHVYWYRQLPEEGLKFMVYLQKENIIDESGMPKERFSAEFPKEGPSILRIQQVVRGDSAAYFCASRALGGQETQYFGPGTRLLVL.